Sequencing of this T cell receptor beta chain was carried out in a study of T cells in Graves' hyperthyroidism and ophthalmopathy. Germline loops: CDR1 SQVTM, CDR2 ANQGSEA. The CDR3 runs 12 residues. After removal of 8 bases from V and 2 bases from J, the junction contained 5 bases not matched to a gene. The TCR beta CDR3 regions underwent amplification using RNA transcripts as the source. First-round RT-PCR with HTBI primers amplified the TCR CDR3 region. TCRdb itself ran the multiplex PCR reads through MiXCR, one entry per CDR3 protein. Among about 540,000 distinct CDR3 sequences, about 43% were seen once, and the ten largest hold just over 8%.

This clonotype originated in a woman in her late teens or twenties with Graves' hyperthyroidism. The sample was peripheral blood or thyroid tissue (not recorded which). The V gene is TRBV29-1, the J gene TRBJ2-7; 8 nucleotides agree with TRBD2. CDR3: CSSISGTYEQYF. The CDR3 DNA reads as TGCAGCTCAATTAGCGGGACCTACGAGCAGTACTTC.